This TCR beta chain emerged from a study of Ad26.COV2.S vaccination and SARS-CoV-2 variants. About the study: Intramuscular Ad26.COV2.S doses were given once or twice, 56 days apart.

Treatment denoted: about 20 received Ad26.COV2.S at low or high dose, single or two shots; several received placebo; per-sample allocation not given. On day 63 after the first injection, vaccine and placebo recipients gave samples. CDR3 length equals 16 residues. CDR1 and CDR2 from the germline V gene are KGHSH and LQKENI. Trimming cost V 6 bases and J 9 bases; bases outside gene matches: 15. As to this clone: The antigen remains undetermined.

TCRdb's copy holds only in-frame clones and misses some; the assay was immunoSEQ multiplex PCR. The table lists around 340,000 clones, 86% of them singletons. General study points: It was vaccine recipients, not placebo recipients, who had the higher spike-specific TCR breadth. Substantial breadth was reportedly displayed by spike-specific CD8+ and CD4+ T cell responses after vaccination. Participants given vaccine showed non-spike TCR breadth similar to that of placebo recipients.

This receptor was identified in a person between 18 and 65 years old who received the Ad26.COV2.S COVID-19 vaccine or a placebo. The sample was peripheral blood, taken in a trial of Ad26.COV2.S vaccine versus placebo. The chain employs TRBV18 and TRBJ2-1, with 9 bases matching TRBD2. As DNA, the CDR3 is TGTGCCAGCTCCCAATCTGAGGTAGCGGGAGACTCTGAGCAGTTCTTC. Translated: CASSQSEVAGDSEQFF. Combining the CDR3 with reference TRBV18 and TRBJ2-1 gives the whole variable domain NAGVMQNPRHLVRRRGQEARLRCSPMKGHSHVYWYRQLPEEGLKFMVYLQKENIIDESGMPKERFSAEFPKEGPSILRIQQVVRGDSAAYFCASSQSEVAGDSEQFFGPGTRLTVL.